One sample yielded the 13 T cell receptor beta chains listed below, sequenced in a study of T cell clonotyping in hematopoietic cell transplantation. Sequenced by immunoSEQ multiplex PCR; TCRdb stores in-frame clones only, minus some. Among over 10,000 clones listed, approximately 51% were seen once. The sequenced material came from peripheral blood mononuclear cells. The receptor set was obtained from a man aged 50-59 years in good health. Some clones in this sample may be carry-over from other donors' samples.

The chain's CDR3 is CASSQDGTAGSGNTIYF. The CDR3 DNA sequence: TGCGCCAGCAGCCAAGATGGGACAGCCGGCTCTGGAAACACCATATATTTT. This chain connects TRBV4-3 to TRBJ1-3, with 7 bases identical to TRBD1. The CDR3 length is 17 residues. CDR1 and CDR2 (germline): LGHNA, YSLEER. The J segment lost 0 bases and the V segment lost 0 bases, leaving 5 bases of the junction unmatched.

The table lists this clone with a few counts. DNA for the CDR3: TGTGCCAGCAGTCCCACAGGGGGATTAGCTTTCTTT. It yields the protein CASSPTGGLAFF. The chain has TRBV6-5 and TRBJ1-1, with 8 bases identical to TRBD1. Unmatched junction bases numbered 6, after V lost 5 bases and J lost 10 bases. CDR1 is MNHEY, CDR2 SVGAGI, per germline. The CDR3 runs to 12 residues.

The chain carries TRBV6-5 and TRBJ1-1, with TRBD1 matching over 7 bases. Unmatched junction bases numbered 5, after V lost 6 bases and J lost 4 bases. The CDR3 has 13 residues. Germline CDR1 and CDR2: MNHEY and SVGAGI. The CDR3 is CASSLQGTTEAFF. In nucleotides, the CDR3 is TGTGCCAGCAGCCTACAGGGGACCACTGAAGCTTTCTTT.

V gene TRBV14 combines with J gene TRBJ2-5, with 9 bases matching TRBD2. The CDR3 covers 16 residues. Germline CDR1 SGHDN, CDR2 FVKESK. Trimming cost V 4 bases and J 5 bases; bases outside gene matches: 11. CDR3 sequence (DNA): TGTGCCAGCAGCCTGGGACTAGCACAAGCGGTGGAGACCCAGTACTTC. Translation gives CASSLGLAQAVETQYF.

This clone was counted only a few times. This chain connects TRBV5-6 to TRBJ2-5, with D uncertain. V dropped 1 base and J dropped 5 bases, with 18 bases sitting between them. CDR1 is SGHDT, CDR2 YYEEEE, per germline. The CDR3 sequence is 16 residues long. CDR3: CASSLLLTAESETQYF. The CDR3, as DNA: TGTGCCAGCAGCTTGCTTTTGACTGCAGAGTCCGAGACCCAGTACTTC.

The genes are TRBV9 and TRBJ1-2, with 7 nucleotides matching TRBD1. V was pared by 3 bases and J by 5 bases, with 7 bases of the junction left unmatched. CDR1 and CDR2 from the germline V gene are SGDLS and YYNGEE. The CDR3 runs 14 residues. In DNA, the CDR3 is TGTGCCAGCAGCGCTACGGGACAGAGATATGGCTACACCTTC. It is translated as CASSATGQRYGYTF.

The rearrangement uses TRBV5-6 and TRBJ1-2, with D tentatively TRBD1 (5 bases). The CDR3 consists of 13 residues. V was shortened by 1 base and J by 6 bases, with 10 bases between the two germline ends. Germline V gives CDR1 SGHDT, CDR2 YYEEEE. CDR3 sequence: CASSLQGQNGYTF. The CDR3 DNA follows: TGTGCCAGCAGCTTGCAGGGTCAAAATGGCTACACCTTC.

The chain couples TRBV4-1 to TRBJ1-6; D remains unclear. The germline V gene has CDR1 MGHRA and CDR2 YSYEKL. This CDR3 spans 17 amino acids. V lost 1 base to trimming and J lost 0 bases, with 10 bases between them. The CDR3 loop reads CASSQVDLISYNSPLHF. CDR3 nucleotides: TGCGCCAGCAGCCAAGTCGACCTTATCTCCTATAATTCACCCCTCCACTTT.

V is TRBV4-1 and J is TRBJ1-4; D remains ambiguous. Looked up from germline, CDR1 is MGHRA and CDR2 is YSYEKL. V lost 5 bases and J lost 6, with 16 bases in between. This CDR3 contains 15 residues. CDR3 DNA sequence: TGCGCCAGCAGCGAACATTGGAATGTGGATGAAAAACTGTTTTTT. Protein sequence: CASSEHWNVDEKLFF.

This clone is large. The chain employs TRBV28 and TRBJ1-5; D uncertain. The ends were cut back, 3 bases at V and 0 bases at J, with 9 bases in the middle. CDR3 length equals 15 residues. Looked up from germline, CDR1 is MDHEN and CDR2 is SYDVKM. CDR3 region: CASSFPEDSNQPQHF. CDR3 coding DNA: TGTGCCAGCAGTTTTCCCGAGGATAGCAATCAGCCCCAGCATTTT.

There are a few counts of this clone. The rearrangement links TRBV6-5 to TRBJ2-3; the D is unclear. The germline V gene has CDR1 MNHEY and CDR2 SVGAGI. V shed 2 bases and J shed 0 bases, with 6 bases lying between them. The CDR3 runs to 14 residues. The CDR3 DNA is TGTGCCAGCAGTTACGAGTCCAGCACAGATACGCAGTATTTT. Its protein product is CASSYESSTDTQYF.

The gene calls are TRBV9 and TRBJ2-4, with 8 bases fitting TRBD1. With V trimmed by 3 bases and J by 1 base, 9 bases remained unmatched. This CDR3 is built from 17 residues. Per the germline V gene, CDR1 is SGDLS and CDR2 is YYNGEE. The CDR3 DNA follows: TGTGCCAGCAGCGAAATGGACAGGGCATACGCCAAAAACATTCAGTACTTC. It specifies CASSEMDRAYAKNIQYF.

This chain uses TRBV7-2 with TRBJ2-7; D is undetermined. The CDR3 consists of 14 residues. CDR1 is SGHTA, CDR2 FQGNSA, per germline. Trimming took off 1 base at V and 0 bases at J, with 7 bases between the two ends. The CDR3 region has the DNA TGTGCCAGCAGCTTAGATCCTAGCTCCTACGAGCAGTACTTC. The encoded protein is CASSLDPSSYEQYF.